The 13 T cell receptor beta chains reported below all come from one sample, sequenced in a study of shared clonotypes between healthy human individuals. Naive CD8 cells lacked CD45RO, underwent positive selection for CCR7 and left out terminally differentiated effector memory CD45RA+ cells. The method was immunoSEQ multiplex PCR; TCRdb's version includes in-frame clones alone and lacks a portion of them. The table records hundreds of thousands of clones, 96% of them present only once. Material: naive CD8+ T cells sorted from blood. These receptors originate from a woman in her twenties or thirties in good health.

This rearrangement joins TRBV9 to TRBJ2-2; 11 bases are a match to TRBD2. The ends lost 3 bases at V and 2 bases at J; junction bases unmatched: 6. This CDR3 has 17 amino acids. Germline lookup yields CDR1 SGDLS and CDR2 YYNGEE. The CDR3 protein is CASSGSSGRENTGELFF. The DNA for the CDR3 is TGTGCCAGCAGCGGTAGTAGCGGGAGGGAAAACACCGGGGAGCTGTTTTTT.

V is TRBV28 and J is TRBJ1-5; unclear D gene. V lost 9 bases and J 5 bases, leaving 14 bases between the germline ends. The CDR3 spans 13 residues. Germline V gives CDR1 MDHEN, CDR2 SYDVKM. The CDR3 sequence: CASRRFGDQPQHF. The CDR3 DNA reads TGTGCCAGTAGGCGGTTCGGGGATCAGCCCCAGCATTTT.

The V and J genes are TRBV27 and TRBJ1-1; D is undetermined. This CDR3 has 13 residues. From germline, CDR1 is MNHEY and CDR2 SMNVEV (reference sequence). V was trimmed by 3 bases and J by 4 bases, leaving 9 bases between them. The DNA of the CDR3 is TGTGCCAGCAGTTTTTCCGTGGGCACTGAAGCTTTCTTT. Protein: CASSFSVGTEAFF.

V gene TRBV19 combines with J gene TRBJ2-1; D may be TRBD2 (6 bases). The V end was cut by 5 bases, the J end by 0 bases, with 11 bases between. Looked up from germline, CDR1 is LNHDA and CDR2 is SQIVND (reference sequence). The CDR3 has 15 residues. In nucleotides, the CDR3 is TGTGCCAGTAGTCGCGGGGTAAGCTCCTACAATGAGCAGTTCTTC. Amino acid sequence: CASSRGVSSYNEQFF.

In nucleotides, the CDR3 is TGCGCCAGCAGCCGCGGAGGGACTAGCGGGAGGTTCTACGAGCAGTACTTC. Its protein is CASSRGGTSGRFYEQYF. This chain links TRBV4-1 with TRBJ2-7; 15 bases fit TRBD2. The CDR3 totals 17 residues. Germline V gives CDR1 MGHRA, CDR2 YSYEKL. With V trimmed by 4 bases and J by 3 bases, 7 bases remained unmatched.

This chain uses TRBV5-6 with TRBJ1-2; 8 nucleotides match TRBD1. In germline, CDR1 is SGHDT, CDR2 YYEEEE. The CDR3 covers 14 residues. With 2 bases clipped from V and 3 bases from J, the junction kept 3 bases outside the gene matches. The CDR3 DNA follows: TGTGCCAGCAGCTTCCCGGGACAGGACTATGGCTACACCTTC. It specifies CASSFPGQDYGYTF.

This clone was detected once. The CDR3 sequence: CATSPGGESYEQYF. The CDR3 DNA reads as TGTGCCACCAGTCCAGGGGGGGAATCCTACGAGCAGTACTTC. The V call is TRBV15, the J call TRBJ2-7; D may correspond to TRBD1 or TRBD2 (7 bases each). Germline CDR1 reads LNHNV; CDR2 reads YYDKDF (reference sequence). The CDR3 contains 14 residues. V shed 6 bases and J shed 1 base, with 13 bases lying between them.

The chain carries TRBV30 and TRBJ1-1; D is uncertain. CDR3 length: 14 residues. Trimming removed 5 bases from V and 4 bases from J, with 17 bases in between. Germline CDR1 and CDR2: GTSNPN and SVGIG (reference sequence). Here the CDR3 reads CAWVYGRGGTEAFF. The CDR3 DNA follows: TGTGCCTGGGTCTACGGACGGGGAGGCACTGAAGCTTTCTTT.

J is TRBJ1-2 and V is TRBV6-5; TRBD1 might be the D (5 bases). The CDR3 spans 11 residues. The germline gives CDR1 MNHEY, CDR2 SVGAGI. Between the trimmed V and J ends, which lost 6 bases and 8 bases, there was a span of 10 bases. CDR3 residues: CASSNGDGYTF. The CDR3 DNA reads TGTGCCAGCAGCAACGGGGACGGCTACACCTTC.

The CDR3 DNA is TGTGCCAGCAGCTCCTTCCTAGGGGATACCTACAATGAGCAGTTCTTC. Translating it yields CASSSFLGDTYNEQFF. J is TRBJ2-1 and V is TRBV7-9, with D perhaps TRBD1 (5 bases). Germline lookup yields CDR1 SEHNR and CDR2 FQNEAQ (reference sequence). This CDR3 is 16 amino acids long. V lost 4 bases and J 2 bases, leaving 15 bases between the germline ends.

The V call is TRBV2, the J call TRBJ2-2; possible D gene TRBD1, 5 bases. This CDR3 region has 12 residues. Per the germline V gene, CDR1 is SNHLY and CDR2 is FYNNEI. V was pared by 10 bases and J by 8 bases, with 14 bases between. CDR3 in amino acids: CAILRDLGELFF. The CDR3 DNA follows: TGTGCCATCCTCAGGGATTTAGGGGAGCTGTTTTTT.

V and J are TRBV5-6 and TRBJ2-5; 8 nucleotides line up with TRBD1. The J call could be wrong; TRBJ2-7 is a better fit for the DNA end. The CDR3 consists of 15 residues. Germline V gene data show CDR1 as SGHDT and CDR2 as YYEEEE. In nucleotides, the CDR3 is TGTGCCAGCAGCGTGACAGGGGACAGCTCCTACGAGCAGTACTTC. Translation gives CASSVTGDSSYEQYF.

CDR3: CASSFSAGGFSEQFF. Written as DNA, the CDR3 is TGTGCCAGCAGCTTTTCGGCAGGGGGCTTCAGTGAGCAGTTCTTC. This chain links TRBV7-2 with TRBJ2-1; 8 nucleotides agree with TRBD1. CDR1 is SGHTA, CDR2 FQGNSA, per germline. With 3 bases clipped from V and 9 bases from J, the junction kept 10 bases outside the gene matches. The CDR3 length is 15 residues.